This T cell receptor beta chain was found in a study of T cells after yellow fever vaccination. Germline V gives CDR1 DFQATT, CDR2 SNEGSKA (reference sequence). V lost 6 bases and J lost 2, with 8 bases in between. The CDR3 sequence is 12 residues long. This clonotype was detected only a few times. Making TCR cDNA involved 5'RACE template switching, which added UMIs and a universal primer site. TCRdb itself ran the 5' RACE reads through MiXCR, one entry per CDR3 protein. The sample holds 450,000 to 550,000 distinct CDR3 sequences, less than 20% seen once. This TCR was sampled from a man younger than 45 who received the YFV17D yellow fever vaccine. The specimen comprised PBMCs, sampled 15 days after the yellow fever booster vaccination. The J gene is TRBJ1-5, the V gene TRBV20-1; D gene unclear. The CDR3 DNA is TGCAGTGCGAGAAGGGGCAATCAGCCCCAGCATTTT. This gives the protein CSARRGNQPQHF.